The rows below give T cell receptor beta chains drawn from one sample of a study of CD8+CD57+ T cells in acquired aplastic anemia. TCRdb re-called the reads with MiXCR, one entry per CDR3 protein. The data contain roughly 80,000 distinct CDR3 sequences, around 70% of them singletons. The material sequenced was sorted CD4+, CD8+, or CD8+CD57+ T cells (not recorded which) from PBMCs. Receptor source: a human donor with aplastic anemia. The CDR3 runs from the conserved cysteine through the conserved F or W. The D gene is left open where the match is weak. Not all rows give a size; the values are once, few, many and, for expanded clones, a class.

clone_size: -
d_call: -
v_call: TRBV6-5
j_call: TRBJ2-2
cdr3_aa: CASSWGQSVTGELFF
cdr3_nt: TGTGCCAGCAGTTGGGGGCAGAGTGTCACCGGGGAGCTGTTTTTT

clone_size: -
d_call: -
v_call: TRBV2
j_call: TRBJ1-2
cdr3_aa: CASRDSPNYGYTF
cdr3_nt: TGTGCCAGCAGGGACAGCCCTAACTATGGCTACACCTTC

clone_size: -
d_call: -
v_call: TRBV12-3/TRBV12-4
j_call: TRBJ1-2
cdr3_aa: CASILGVGGYGYTF
cdr3_nt: TGTGCCAGCATCCTGGGGGTAGGCGGCTATGGCTACACCTTC

clone_size: -
d_call: -
v_call: TRBV10-3
j_call: TRBJ1-6
cdr3_aa: CAIRAGVSSPLHF
cdr3_nt: TGTGCCATCAGGGCGGGTGTGAGTTCACCCCTCCACTTT

clone_size: -
d_call: TRBD1
v_call: TRBV9
j_call: TRBJ2-7
cdr3_aa: CASSVDRGAEQYF
cdr3_nt: TGTGCCAGCAGCGTCGACAGGGGTGCCGAGCAGTACTTC

clone_size: -
d_call: TRBD1
v_call: TRBV2
j_call: TRBJ2-2
cdr3_aa: CASSEATGGHGELFF
cdr3_nt: TGTGCCAGCAGTGAAGCGACAGGGGGCCACGGGGAGCTGTTTTTT

clone_size: -
d_call: -
v_call: TRBV10-3
j_call: TRBJ1-1
cdr3_aa: CAISDSRTGLNTEAFF
cdr3_nt: TGTGCCATCAGTGATTCCCGGACGGGGCTGAACACTGAAGCTTTCTTT

clone_size: -
d_call: TRBD1
v_call: TRBV7-2
j_call: TRBJ1-1
cdr3_aa: CASSLVGTGGRTEAFF
cdr3_nt: TGTGCCAGCAGCTTAGTGGGGACAGGGGGTCGCACTGAAGCTTTCTTT

clone_size: -
d_call: TRBD1
v_call: TRBV2
j_call: TRBJ1-6
cdr3_aa: CASSALGQGNSPLHF
cdr3_nt: TGTGCCAGCAGTGCGTTGGGACAGGGGAATTCACCCCTCCACTTT

clone_size: few
d_call: TRBD2
v_call: TRBV14
j_call: TRBJ2-1
cdr3_aa: CASSQDLRASGRPSYNEQFF
cdr3_nt: TGTGCCAGCAGCCAAGATCTGAGGGCTAGCGGACGACCCTCCTACAATGAGCAGTTCTTC

clone_size: -
d_call: TRBD1
v_call: TRBV25-1
j_call: TRBJ1-1
cdr3_aa: CASSLDRQSSNTEAFF
cdr3_nt: TGTGCCAGCAGTCTGGACAGGCAGTCATCGAACACTGAAGCTTTCTTT

clone_size: -
d_call: TRBD1
v_call: TRBV24-1
j_call: TRBJ2-3
cdr3_aa: CATSDQSGQGDTDTQYF
cdr3_nt: TGTGCCACCAGTGACCAGTCGGGACAGGGCGACACAGATACGCAGTATTTT

clone_size: -
d_call: -
v_call: TRBV11-2
j_call: TRBJ2-5
cdr3_aa: CASSLDADLYQETQYF
cdr3_nt: TGTGCCAGCAGCTTAGATGCAGACTTGTACCAAGAGACCCAGTACTTC

clone_size: -
d_call: -
v_call: TRBV24-1
j_call: TRBJ2-2
cdr3_aa: CATSDPRTGNTGELFF
cdr3_nt: TGTGCCACCAGTGACCCTCGGACTGGTAACACCGGGGAGCTGTTTTTT

clone_size: -
d_call: TRBD1
v_call: TRBV5-6
j_call: TRBJ2-7
cdr3_aa: CASSWGTVSYEQYF
cdr3_nt: TGTGCCAGCAGTTGGGGGACAGTCTCGTACGAGCAGTACTTC

clone_size: many
d_call: TRBD2
v_call: TRBV7-9
j_call: TRBJ2-5
cdr3_aa: CASSTGGVQYF
cdr3_nt: TGTGCCAGCAGCACCGGGGGGGTCCAGTACTTC

clone_size: -
d_call: TRBD2
v_call: TRBV29-1
j_call: TRBJ2-7
cdr3_aa: CSAKSGTYEQYF
cdr3_nt: TGCAGCGCCAAAAGCGGGACCTACGAGCAGTACTTC

clone_size: -
d_call: -
v_call: TRBV7-2
j_call: TRBJ1-5
cdr3_aa: CASSSRHGNQPQHF
cdr3_nt: TGTGCCAGCAGCTCCCGACACGGCAATCAGCCCCAGCATTTT

clone_size: -
d_call: -
v_call: TRBV7-8
j_call: TRBJ2-5
cdr3_aa: CASSYNWETQYF
cdr3_nt: TGTGCCAGCAGTTACAATTGGGAGACCCAGTACTTC

clone_size: -
d_call: -
v_call: TRBV11-2
j_call: TRBJ2-7
cdr3_aa: CASRPPGSFSYEQYF
cdr3_nt: TGTGCCAGCAGGCCTCCCGGGTCGTTCTCCTACGAGCAGTACTTC

clone_size: -
d_call: TRBD2
v_call: TRBV7-9
j_call: TRBJ2-7
cdr3_aa: CASGDFRPSGGEQYF
cdr3_nt: TGTGCCAGCGGCGATTTTCGTCCTTCGGGAGGCGAGCAGTACTTC

clone_size: -
d_call: -
v_call: TRBV19
j_call: TRBJ2-7
cdr3_aa: CASSALGGPNEQYF
cdr3_nt: TGTGCCAGTAGTGCCCTGGGGGGGCCGAACGAGCAGTACTTC

clone_size: -
d_call: -
v_call: TRBV19
j_call: TRBJ2-1
cdr3_aa: CASSGVGAEQFF
cdr3_nt: TGTGCCAGTAGTGGGGTCGGAGCCGAGCAGTTCTTC

clone_size: few
d_call: TRBD2
v_call: TRBV2
j_call: TRBJ2-1
cdr3_aa: CASSEFGSGNFYNEQFF
cdr3_nt: TGTGCCAGCAGTGAATTCGGTAGCGGGAATTTTTACAATGAGCAGTTCTTC

clone_size: -
d_call: -
v_call: TRBV7-3
j_call: TRBJ2-5
cdr3_aa: CASSLGGPLETQYF
cdr3_nt: TGTGCCAGCAGCTTAGGCGGGCCCCTCGAGACCCAGTACTTC

clone_size: -
d_call: TRBD1
v_call: TRBV29-1
j_call: TRBJ2-7
cdr3_aa: CSVETGETYEQYF
cdr3_nt: TGCAGCGTTGAGACAGGGGAAACCTACGAGCAGTACTTC

clone_size: -
d_call: -
v_call: TRBV7-9
j_call: TRBJ1-1
cdr3_aa: CASSLSGKAEAFF
cdr3_nt: TGTGCCAGCAGCCTTTCCGGGAAAGCTGAAGCTTTCTTT

clone_size: -
d_call: -
v_call: TRBV2
j_call: TRBJ1-2
cdr3_aa: CASSGGRGAPNYGYTF
cdr3_nt: TGTGCCAGCAGTGGGGGACGTGGGGCCCCAAACTATGGCTACACCTTC

clone_size: -
d_call: TRBD1
v_call: TRBV15
j_call: TRBJ1-1
cdr3_aa: CATSRAGQENTEAFF
cdr3_nt: TGTGCCACCAGCAGAGCGGGACAGGAGAACACTGAAGCTTTCTTT

clone_size: -
d_call: -
v_call: TRBV20-1
j_call: TRBJ1-5
cdr3_aa: CSASPPKLTGSVQPQHF
cdr3_nt: TGCAGTGCTAGCCCACCCAAACTTACAGGGTCAGTACAGCCCCAGCATTTT

clone_size: -
d_call: TRBD2
v_call: TRBV29-1
j_call: TRBJ2-7
cdr3_aa: CSVEGLAGPSYEQYF
cdr3_nt: TGCAGCGTTGAAGGGTTAGCGGGACCATCCTACGAGCAGTACTTC

clone_size: -
d_call: -
v_call: TRBV15
j_call: TRBJ2-1
cdr3_aa: CATSRGGRLQYNEQFF
cdr3_nt: TGTGCCACCAGCAGAGGAGGCCGGCTCCAGTATAATGAGCAGTTCTTC

clone_size: -
d_call: -
v_call: TRBV2
j_call: TRBJ2-2
cdr3_aa: CASSVQGEGELFF
cdr3_nt: TGTGCCAGCAGTGTACAAGGGGAGGGGGAGCTGTTTTTT

clone_size: -
d_call: -
v_call: TRBV10-3
j_call: TRBJ2-7
cdr3_aa: CAIEPGDENEQYF
cdr3_nt: TGTGCCATCGAACCCGGGGATGAAAACGAGCAGTACTTC

clone_size: -
d_call: -
v_call: TRBV20-1
j_call: TRBJ2-7
cdr3_aa: CSARVKKGGTTSYEQYF
cdr3_nt: TGCAGTGCTAGAGTTAAAAAAGGGGGGACAACCTCCTACGAGCAGTACTTC

clone_size: few
d_call: -
v_call: TRBV5-4
j_call: TRBJ2-1
cdr3_aa: CASSLGVGDFASEQFF
cdr3_nt: TGTGCCAGCAGCTTGGGCGTAGGCGATTTTGCGAGTGAGCAGTTCTTC

clone_size: once
d_call: -
v_call: TRBV20-1
j_call: TRBJ2-7
cdr3_aa: CSASSPRDLYEQYF
cdr3_nt: TGCAGTGCCAGCAGCCCCCGGGACCTCTACGAGCAGTACTTC

clone_size: -
d_call: -
v_call: TRBV12-3/TRBV12-4
j_call: TRBJ2-1
cdr3_aa: CASSLQTRTYNEQFF
cdr3_nt: TGTGCCAGCAGTCTTCAGACAAGAACCTACAATGAGCAGTTCTTC

clone_size: few
d_call: -
v_call: TRBV27
j_call: TRBJ1-6
cdr3_aa: CASSLATQRVNSPLHF
cdr3_nt: TGTGCCAGCAGTTTGGCCACGCAGAGGGTAAATTCACCCCTCCACTTT

clone_size: few
d_call: -
v_call: TRBV29-1
j_call: TRBJ2-5
cdr3_aa: CSVEGLSRETQYF
cdr3_nt: TGCAGCGTTGAAGGGCTCAGTCGAGAGACCCAGTACTTC

clone_size: -
d_call: -
v_call: TRBV24-1
j_call: TRBJ2-1
cdr3_aa: CATSDGGVVYNEQFF
cdr3_nt: TGTGCCACCAGTGATGGTGGGGTGGTCTACAATGAGCAGTTCTTC

clone_size: -
d_call: -
v_call: TRBV7-9
j_call: TRBJ2-7
cdr3_aa: CASSFRDWDSYEQYF
cdr3_nt: TGTGCCAGCAGCTTTAGGGACTGGGACAGCTACGAGCAGTACTTC

clone_size: -
d_call: -
v_call: TRBV5-5
j_call: TRBJ1-2
cdr3_aa: CASSFGLNYGYTF
cdr3_nt: TGTGCCAGCAGCTTTGGCCTGAACTATGGCTACACCTTC

clone_size: few
d_call: -
v_call: TRBV29-1
j_call: TRBJ1-2
cdr3_aa: CSVDWAGPLGYTF
cdr3_nt: TGCAGCGTTGATTGGGCAGGCCCGCTTGGCTACACCTTC

clone_size: -
d_call: -
v_call: TRBV24-1
j_call: TRBJ2-1
cdr3_aa: CATSGQGQGDEQFF
cdr3_nt: TGTGCCACCAGTGGCCAGGGCCAAGGGGATGAGCAGTTCTTC